Following are 28 T cell receptor beta chains from one sample sequenced in a study of blood T cells in healthy people across ages. Alongside a J-beta primer mix, a sample-barcoded 5' primer served in a second PCR lasting roughly 6 to 12 cycles. TCRdb ran MiXCR on the 5' RACE reads and lists one entry per CDR3 protein. Among about 640,000 distinct CDR3 sequences listed, roughly 30% were seen once. Input material: blood. These receptors were taken from a woman at least 80 years old in good health.

The table lists this clonotype with many counts. The CDR3 is CASSLGQGKETQYF. The CDR3, as DNA: TGCGCCAGCAGCTTGGGACAGGGGAAAGAGACCCAGTACTTC. The chain has TRBV5-1 and TRBJ2-5; the match to TRBD1 covers 8 bases. The CDR3 runs 14 residues. Looked up from germline, CDR1 is SGHRS and CDR2 is YFSETQ. The junction had 1 base not matched to a gene; V was cut back by 0 bases and J by 3 bases.

This clonotype was picked up many times. The chain combines TRBV7-2 with TRBJ1-2; no clear D gene. V dropped 4 bases and J dropped 13 bases, with 25 bases sitting between them. Looked up from germline, CDR1 is SGHTA and CDR2 is FQGNSA. This CDR3 comprises 15 residues. CDR3 sequence reads: CASSSGLYGSPGITF. The CDR3 DNA is TGTGCCAGCAGCTCCGGTTTGTATGGGAGCCCTGGCATCACCTTC.

This clonotype occurred many times. The chain is built from TRBV20-1 and TRBJ1-5; D call uncertain. CDR3 length equals 16 residues. Germline loops: CDR1 DFQATT, CDR2 SNEGSKA (reference sequence). V was cut by 3 bases and J by 1 base, with 16 bases left in between. The DNA for the CDR3 is TGCAGTGCTAGTTCGGTAGAGGGAGGGAGCAATCAGCCCCAGCATTTT. Its protein product is CSASSVEGGSNQPQHF.

Comment on this clonotype: Possible read error: a much larger clone is one base away. This rearrangement joins TRBV7-2 to TRBJ2-1; no firm D call. The J call is doubtful: the DNA matches TRBJ2-7 better. Germline V lookup: CDR1 SGHTA, CDR2 FQGNSA. The CDR3 has 15 residues. For the CDR3, the DNA is TGTGCCAGCAGCTTCTCTTCGATCGGCTACAATGAGCAGTACTTC. Amino acid sequence: CASSFSSIGYNEQYF.

This chain uses TRBV15 with TRBJ2-1; 7 nucleotides match TRBD1. The CDR3 covers 16 residues. V was pared by 0 bases and J by 6 bases, with 8 bases of the junction left unmatched. The germline gives CDR1 LNHNV, CDR2 YYDKDF (reference sequence). The CDR3 region is CATSRDPRGLGNEQFF. The CDR3 DNA reads as TGTGCCACCAGCAGAGATCCGAGGGGGCTAGGCAATGAGCAGTTCTTC.

This clonotype was counted many times. The chain recombines TRBV4-3 with TRBJ1-2, with D tentatively TRBD1 (6 bases). V lost 0 bases to trimming and J lost 4 bases, with 15 bases between them. Germline V CDR1 and CDR2: LGHNA, YSLEER. The CDR3 sequence is 16 residues long. CDR3 nucleotides: TGCGCCAGCAGCCAAGACGCAAGGGGGGTTACCTATGGCTACACCTTC. This gives the protein CASSQDARGVTYGYTF.

The table lists this clonotype with many counts. This chain links TRBV29-1 with TRBJ2-7; 7 bases are shared with TRBD1. This CDR3 region has 12 residues. Losses at the gene ends were 6 bases for V and 2 bases for J; bases not matched to a gene: 4. From germline, CDR1 is SQVTM and CDR2 ANQGSEA. The DNA for the CDR3 is TGCAGCGTGCGACAGGGCCCCTACGAGCAGTACTTC. This translates into CSVRQGPYEQYF.

This clonotype was counted ten times or more. The rearrangement joins TRBV10-3 to TRBJ1-1; no definite D call. Trimming took 3 bases from V and 5 from J, leaving 7 bases between them. There are 12 residues in the CDR3. The germline V gene encodes CDR1 ENHRY and CDR2 SYGVKD. DNA of the CDR3: TGTGCCATCAGTGATTACGGTACTGAAGCTTTCTTT. It encodes CAISDYGTEAFF.

The rearrangement uses TRBV18 and TRBJ2-1; maybe TRBD2 (6 bases). V lost 2 bases, J lost 13 bases, and 24 bases lay in between. CDR1 KGHSH and CDR2 LQKENI come from the germline V gene. The CDR3 is 16 residues long. CDR3 in DNA: TGTGCCAGCTCACCAGCCGCCCTAGGAGGAGGGAAGACCCAGTTCTTC. It translates to CASSPAALGGGKTQFF.

There are many counts of this clonotype. The chain has TRBV5-1 and TRBJ2-7; no reliable D call. Trimming shortened V by 3 bases and J by 2 bases, and 12 bases separated the two germline ends. The CDR3 spans 14 residues. Germline CDR1 reads SGHRS; CDR2 reads YFSETQ. As DNA, the CDR3 is TGCGCCAGCAGCTCATCCAGATTTACCTACGAGCAGTACTTC. This sequence encodes CASSSSRFTYEQYF.

Note on this clonotype: A much larger clone sits a single nucleotide away, making a read error possible. This sequence joins TRBV12-3 or TRBV12-4 and TRBJ1-4; 7 bases map to TRBD1. The CDR3 runs 14 residues. V lost 5 bases, J lost 6 bases, and 6 bases stayed unmatched. DNA of the CDR3: TGTGCCAGCAGTACCGGGACAGAAGATGAAAAACTGTTTTTT. Protein product: CASSTGTEDEKLFF.

With regard to this clonotype: Being one base from a much bigger clone, this may be a read error. The chain has TRBV7-2 and TRBJ2-2, with D perhaps TRBD1 (5 bases). The CDR3 is 16 residues long. In germline, CDR1 is SGHTA, CDR2 FQGNSA. CDR3 sequence: CASSTRQQANAGELFF. The CDR3 bases are TGTGCCAGCAGCACTCGACAGCAGGCGAACGCCGGGGAGCTGTTTTTT.

CDR3 loop: CASSSGTSVYNEQYF. The CDR3 region has the DNA TGTGCCAGCAGCTCCGGGACTAGCGTCTACAATGAGCAGTACTTC. The chain recombines TRBV7-9 with TRBJ2-1, with 10 bases identical to TRBD2. The J call is doubtful: the DNA matches TRBJ2-7 better. From germline, CDR1 is SEHNR and CDR2 FQNEAQ (reference sequence). This CDR3 region has 15 residues.

The chain links TRBV28 to TRBJ2-1; TRBD2 aligns across 13 bases. Germline CDR1 is MDHEN and CDR2 is SYDVKM. The junction had 2 bases not matched to a gene; V was cut back by 6 bases and J by 0 bases. The CDR3 sequence is 16 residues long. The CDR3 loop reads CASRGLAGISYNEQFF. The CDR3 DNA follows: TGTGCCAGCAGGGGACTAGCGGGGATCTCCTACAATGAGCAGTTCTTC. Using reference TRBV28 and TRBJ2-1 for the parts outside the CDR3, the full variable domain is DVKVTQSSRYLVKRTGEKVFLECVQDMDHENMFWYRQDPGLGLRLIYFSYDVKMKEKGDIPEGYSVSREKKERFSLILESASTNQTSMYLCASRGLAGISYNEQFFGPGTRLTVL.

The sample holds many counts of this clonotype. The rearrangement joins TRBV12-3 or TRBV12-4 to TRBJ2-2; D may be TRBD1 (6 bases). The CDR3 is 13 amino acids. V was cut by 3 bases and J by 5 bases, with 7 bases left in between. As DNA, the CDR3 is TGTGCCAGCAGTTTCACAGGGACCGGGGAGCTGTTTTTT. This codes for CASSFTGTGELFF.

This chain connects TRBV2 to TRBJ1-2; D might be TRBD1 (6 bases). Germline CDR1 is SNHLY and CDR2 is FYNNEI. The CDR3 runs to 14 residues. The V end lost 8 bases, the J end lost 4 bases, and 17 bases lay between the germline ends. CDR3 loop: CASGWGASGYGYTF. DNA of the CDR3: TGTGCCAGCGGATGGGGGGCCTCGGGCTATGGCTACACCTTC.

In the case of this clonotype: One end of the junction does not line up with germline, which may come from a read error. This chain uses TRBV27 with TRBJ2-1; D gene unclear. The V gene's germline CDR1 is MNHEY and CDR2 SMNVEV (reference sequence). This CDR3 is 11 amino acids long. The CDR3 loop reads CAGSAYNEQFF. CDR3 nucleotides: TGTGCCGGCAGTGCCTACAATGAGCAGTTCTTC.

A remark on this clonotype: It may be a read error: a sequence one base away is much more abundant. The chain combines TRBV2 with TRBJ2-5; 7 nucleotides agree with TRBD2. V lost 4 bases and J lost 11; bases outside the gene matches: 16. The CDR3 length is 15 residues. From germline, CDR1 is SNHLY and CDR2 FYNNEI. CDR3 sequence (DNA): TGTGCCAGCAGTGGTAGCGGGCGTCCCTACAATGAGCAGTACTTC. Translation: CASSGSGRPYNEQYF.

This clonotype was recorded at least ten times. This chain links TRBV20-1 with TRBJ2-7; 9 bases agree with TRBD1. Trimming took 3 bases from V and 7 from J; bases not matched to a gene: 7. The CDR3 is made up of 13 amino acids. CDR1 is DFQATT and CDR2 is SNEGSKA in the germline V gene (reference sequence). The CDR3 bases are TGCAGTGCTAGTCGGACAGGGGATGAAGAGCAGTACTTC. Its translation is CSASRTGDEEQYF.

In its sample, this clonotype was seen many times. The chain has TRBV29-1 and TRBJ1-1; 7 bases align to TRBD1. Per the germline V gene, CDR1 is SQVTM and CDR2 is ANQGSEA. Germline trimming cut 3 bases from V and 6 bases from J; bases unmatched to any gene: 10. The CDR3 contains 14 residues. CDR3 in amino acids: CSVDLAGGSSEAFF. CDR3 DNA sequence: TGCAGCGTTGACCTTGCAGGGGGGTCCTCTGAAGCTTTCTTT.

With regard to this clonotype: A much more abundant neighbour one base away suggests this may be a read error. The chain uses TRBV20-1 and TRBJ2-3, with no clear D. The V gene lost 6 bases and the J gene lost 5 bases, with 12 bases spanning the gap. Per germline, CDR1 DFQATT and CDR2 SNEGSKA (reference sequence). This CDR3 has 12 residues. CDR3 DNA sequence: TGCAGTGCAACGGGCCCGCTAGATACGCAGTATTTT. This codes for CSATGPLDTQYF.

This rearrangement joins TRBV5-1 to TRBJ1-6, with a tentative D call TRBD1 (5 bases). The CDR3 totals 14 residues. Trimming stripped 4 bases from V and 9 bases from J, with 14 bases between. Germline V gene sequence: CDR1 SGHRS, CDR2 YFSETQ. The CDR3 nucleotides read TGCGCCAGCAGCCCTGCGGGGCAGGGTTCACCCCTCCACTTT. It specifies CASSPAGQGSPLHF.

A note on this clonotype: Possible read error: a much larger clone is one base away. The V and J genes are TRBV7-2 and TRBJ1-5; D is uncertain. V was cut by 1 base and J by 10 bases, with 14 bases left in between. The CDR3 is made up of 14 amino acids. CDR1 and CDR2 (germline): SGHTA, FQGNSA. The CDR3 sequence: CASSLGGRIEPQHF. For the CDR3, the DNA is TGTGCCAGCAGCTTAGGTGGCAGGATCGAACCCCAGCATTTT.

This clonotype has ten or more counts. The chain is built from TRBV20-1 and TRBJ2-7, with 9 bases that match TRBD1. Germline V CDR1 and CDR2: DFQATT, SNEGSKA (reference sequence). The CDR3 runs 15 residues. Trimming removed 6 bases from V and 2 bases from J; junction bases left unmatched: 11. CDR3 DNA: TGCAGTGCCACACCTTCGGGACAGGGAACCTACGAGCAGTACTTC. As protein: CSATPSGQGTYEQYF.

The chain combines TRBV14 with TRBJ1-2; D ambiguous. Trimming stripped 3 bases from V and 8 bases from J, with 13 bases between. Germline CDR1 and CDR2: SGHDN and FVKESK. This CDR3 spans 13 amino acids. In nucleotides, the CDR3 is TGTGCCAGCAGCCACGTCGCGGTGGGCGGCTACACCTTC. It translates to CASSHVAVGGYTF.

There are many counts of this clonotype. J is TRBJ2-7 and V is TRBV20-1; TRBD1 aligns across 10 bases. This CDR3 has 14 residues. Germline CDR1 reads DFQATT; CDR2 reads SNEGSKA (reference sequence). V was clipped by 2 bases and J by 6 bases; unmatched bases: 7. The CDR3 reads CSARTTGGYFEQYF. CDR3 DNA: TGCAGTGCTAGAACGACAGGGGGCTACTTCGAGCAGTACTTC.

The CDR3 reads CAIAPLAGNTGELFF. The CDR3 DNA is TGTGCCATCGCCCCCCTAGCGGGGAACACCGGGGAGCTGTTTTTT. The rearrangement joins TRBV10-3 to TRBJ2-2; 8 bases are shared with TRBD2. The junction had 6 bases not matched to a gene; V was cut back by 8 bases and J by 1 base. CDR1 is ENHRY and CDR2 is SYGVKD in the germline V gene. There are 15 residues in the CDR3.

Remarks on this clonotype: The junction departs from the called germline gene at one end, perhaps through a read error. This rearrangement joins TRBV29-1 to TRBJ1-2; 7 bases line up with TRBD1. CDR1 is SQVTM, CDR2 ANQGSEA, per germline. This CDR3 comprises 16 residues. CDR3 protein: CSVGVIGRGANYGYIF. The CDR3 bases are TGCAGCGTTGGGGTCATTGGCAGGGGGGCTAACTATGGCTACATCTTC.